Each of the 9 T cell receptor beta chains below was sequenced from the same sample in a study of blood T cell repertoires in COVID-19. Repertoires were generated with immunoSEQ multiplex PCR, while TCRdb's copy carries only in-frame clones and drops some. The sample lists 76,000 or so clones, about four fifths occurring once. The material sequenced was peripheral blood. These receptors were collected from a man aged 50 to 59 with acute or convalescent COVID-19.

The J gene is TRBJ2-1, the V gene TRBV6-4, with 11 bases identical to TRBD2. This CDR3 comprises 18 residues. The ends lost 0 bases at V and 8 bases at J; junction bases unmatched: 12. CDR1 and CDR2 (germline): MRHNA, SNTAGT. The CDR3 nucleotides are TGTGCCAGCAGTGACTCAACTATAGCGGGGGGGGCCTGGGATGAGCAGTTCTTC. It is translated as CASSDSTIAGGAWDEQFF.

The chain recombines TRBV18 with TRBJ1-1, with D possibly matching TRBD1 (6 bases). V was shortened by 4 bases and J by 7 bases, with 10 bases between the two germline ends. Per germline, CDR1 KGHSH and CDR2 LQKENI. The CDR3 loop spans 12 amino acids. CDR3 protein: CASSRDRSEAFF. The CDR3 nucleotides are TGTGCCAGCTCACGAGACAGGAGTGAAGCTTTCTTT.

V and J are TRBV6-5 and TRBJ1-1; possibly TRBD1 for D (6 bases). V was cut by 5 bases and J by 5 bases, with 15 bases left in between. Germline V CDR1 and CDR2: MNHEY, SVGAGI. The CDR3 spans 14 residues. CDR3 sequence reads: CASSNGERGTEAFF. DNA of the CDR3: TGTGCCAGCAGTAATGGGGAGAGGGGGACTGAAGCTTTCTTT.

This sequence joins TRBV28 and TRBJ2-7; 7 bases align to TRBD1. The junction had 6 bases not matched to a gene; V was cut back by 10 bases and J by 0 bases. Germline V gene lookup returns CDR1 MDHEN and CDR2 SYDVKM. The CDR3 has 13 amino acids. CDR3 bases: TGTGCCATCCGGGACAGTTTCTCCTACGAGCAGTACTTC. Translated: CAIRDSFSYEQYF. The full variable domain, completed using reference TRBV28 and TRBJ2-7, is DVKVTQSSRYLVKRTGEKVFLECVQDMDHENMFWYRQDPGLGLRLIYFSYDVKMKEKGDIPEGYSVSREKKERFSLILESASTNQTSMYLCAIRDSFSYEQYFGPGTRLTVT.

V usage is TRBV21-1 and J usage is TRBJ1-1; the table calls TRBD1, which could not be checked here. TRBV21-1 corresponds to a pseudogene. CDR3 length: 21 amino acids. The CDR3 sequence: CASSKPGPAGATHVGHSEAFF. The CDR3 region has the DNA TGTGCCAGCAGCAAACCGGGGCCTGCAGGGGCGACCCACGTGGGACACTCTGAAGCTTTCTTT.

The rearrangement joins TRBV18 to TRBJ2-3; 11 nucleotides line up with TRBD2. The CDR3 length is 16 residues. CDR1 and CDR2 (germline): KGHSH, LQKENI. V gave up 4 bases and J gave up 1 base; unmatched junction bases: 4. The CDR3, as DNA: TGTGCCAGCTCACTGACGACTAGCGGGGGCACAGATACGCAGTATTTT. Its protein product is CASSLTTSGGTDTQYF.

With respect to this clone: This sequence may be a read error, since a much larger clone differs from it by one base. The sample contains more than one DNA sequence encoding this CDR3. The chain combines TRBV30 with TRBJ1-1; maybe TRBD1 (6 bases). Trimming stripped 4 bases from V and 1 base from J, with 10 bases between. Germline-derived CDR1 and CDR2 are GTSNPN and SVGIG (reference sequence). The CDR3 consists of 13 residues. In DNA form, the CDR3 reads TGTGCCTGGAACCGACAGGCGAACACTGAAGCTTTCTTT. Its protein is CAWNRQANTEAFF.

The rearrangement joins TRBV6-6 to TRBJ2-2; tentatively, D is TRBD1 (6 bases). V shed 0 bases and J shed 8 bases, with 16 bases lying between them. Germline CDR1 and CDR2: MNHNY and SVGAGI (reference sequence). This CDR3 spans 16 amino acids. CDR3 bases: TGTGCCAGCAGTTACTCGAACACAGGGTTTTCGGGGGAGCTGTTTTTT. Its protein is CASSYSNTGFSGELFF.

This chain uses TRBV15 with TRBJ2-1; a possible D gene is TRBD2 (6 bases). This CDR3 region has 16 residues. The V and J ends lost 1 base and 7 bases respectively, with 17 bases between them. Germline V gene lookup returns CDR1 LNHNV and CDR2 YYDKDF (reference sequence). The CDR3 protein is CATSRGTSSKKNEQFF. Here the CDR3 DNA reads TGTGCCACCAGCAGAGGAACTAGCTCCAAAAAAAATGAGCAGTTCTTC.